Listed below are T cell receptor beta chains from one sample, sequenced in a study of response to subunit inactivated influenza vaccine. TCRdb reanalysed the RT-PCR reads using MiXCR and keeps one entry per CDR3 protein. The sample includes some 850,000 distinct CDR3 sequences, 15% to 20% seen only once; the top ten take approximately 11%. The sample was PBMCs from blood, taken 5 days after vaccination. These TCRs come from a man aged 50-59 years who received an inactivated influenza vaccine. Both conserved end residues are part of each CDR3. D genes are given only for firm matches. Size values are once, few and many counts, or a class for expanded clones, and some rows have none.

J,V,size,D,DNA,CDR3
TRBJ2-1,TRBV5-5,many,.,TGTGCCAGCAGCGTACTGGGGGGCTCGAATGAGCAGTTCTTC,CASSVLGGSNEQFF
TRBJ1-1,TRBV7-9,.,.,TGTGCCAGCAGCAAAAGAGGGAACACTGAAGCTTTCTTT,CASSKRGNTEAFF
TRBJ1-4,TRBV24-1,.,.,TGTGCCACCAGTGATGCCTCGGCAGGAATAGGGCGTAATGAAAAACTGTTTTTT,CATSDASAGIGRNEKLFF
TRBJ2-7,TRBV28,.,TRBD1,TGTGCCAGCAGTTCCCTGGGGACAGGGAGTTTCAACGAGCAGTACTTC,CASSSLGTGSFNEQYF
TRBJ1-6,TRBV7-9,.,TRBD1,TGTGCCAGCAGCGAAACCCAGGGGGGGAATTCACCCCTCCACTTT,CASSETQGGNSPLHF
TRBJ2-7,TRBV5-6,.,TRBD1,TGTGCCAGCAGCGTGACGGGACAGACCTACGAGCAGTACTTC,CASSVTGQTYEQYF
TRBJ2-5,TRBV5-8,.,.,TGTGCCAGCAGCCCCAGGGCTACTCGGGAGACCCAGTACTTC,CASSPRATRETQYF
TRBJ2-1,TRBV6-2/TRBV6-3,.,TRBD2,TGTGCCAGCACCCTAGGTGGGGTAGCGGGACAAAAGCAGTTCTTC,CASTLGGVAGQKQFF
TRBJ2-4,TRBV4-3,few,.,TGCGCCAGCAGCCAAGAACTAGCCAAAAACATTCAGTACTTC,CASSQELAKNIQYF
TRBJ1-1,TRBV6-2/TRBV6-3,.,.,TGTGCCCACCAGGGGCACGGGGGTACTGAAGCTTTCTTT,CAHQGHGGTEAFF
TRBJ2-1,TRBV20-1,.,.,TGCAGTGCTAGTCATGGGAACAATGAGCAGTTCTTC,CSASHGNNEQFF
TRBJ2-6,TRBV12-3/TRBV12-4,once,TRBD1,TGTGCCAGCAGTCTAGAGACAGGGGGAGGAACTGGGGCCAACGTCCTGACTTTC,CASSLETGGGTGANVLTF
TRBJ1-3,TRBV4-1,.,.,TGCGCCAGCAGCCAACAGGAGCCAGCTCACTCTGGAAACACCATATATTTT,CASSQQEPAHSGNTIYF
TRBJ2-4,TRBV4-3,.,.,TGCGCCAGCAGCCAATGGGTCTCGCAGGCCAAAAACATTCAGTACTTC,CASSQWVSQAKNIQYF
TRBJ1-1,TRBV6-2/TRBV6-3,few,.,TGTGCCAGCAGTTACGGGAGAGGAGCTTTCTTT,CASSYGRGAFF
TRBJ2-1,TRBV5-1,.,TRBD2,TGCGCCAGCAGCTGGGGACTAGAGGGACTCAAGGAGCAGTTCTTC,CASSWGLEGLKEQFF
TRBJ2-5,TRBV14,.,.,TGTGCCAGCAGCCAACTACGGACAGAGACCCAGTACTTC,CASSQLRTETQYF
TRBJ2-3,TRBV4-1,few,TRBD2,TGCGCCAGCAGCCAAGCGGGACTAGCAACAGATACGCAGTATTTT,CASSQAGLATDTQYF
TRBJ2-1,TRBV4-3,many,TRBD2,TGCGCCAGCAGCCGGGAACCGGGACTAGCCTACAATGAGCAGTTCTTC,CASSREPGLAYNEQFF